This passage covers 7 T cell receptor beta chains from one sample sequenced in a study of shared clonotypes between healthy human individuals. Measured with immunoSEQ multiplex PCR; TCRdb has only the in-frame clones, and not every one. The sample has 2 million to 2.5 million clones; roughly 90% are singletons. Sequenced material: naive CD4+ T cells from PBMCs. Subset described: CD45RA+ positively selected. These receptors were obtained from a man younger than 35 in good health. Some clones in this sample may be carry-over from other donors' samples.

The V and J genes are TRBV28 and TRBJ2-7; 7 nucleotides align to TRBD1. This CDR3 has 16 amino acids. After removal of 1 base from V and 4 bases from J, the junction contained 10 bases not matched to a gene. Germline CDR1 is MDHEN and CDR2 is SYDVKM. CDR3 DNA: TGTGCCAGCAGTTTATCTACAGGGGCCCACAGGTACGAGCAGTACTTC. This sequence encodes CASSLSTGAHRYEQYF.

The J gene is TRBJ1-5, the V gene TRBV18; D is uncertain. The V end was cut by 6 bases, the J end by 4 bases, with 13 bases between. CDR1 and CDR2 from the germline V gene are KGHSH and LQKENI. The CDR3 runs 14 residues. CDR3 in amino acids: CASSLLERNQPQHF. The CDR3 nucleotides are TGTGCCAGCTCCCTCCTAGAGAGAAATCAGCCCCAGCATTTT.

The chain is built from TRBV5-1 and TRBJ2-1; the match to TRBD1 covers 7 bases. The germline V gene encodes CDR1 SGHRS and CDR2 YFSETQ. The CDR3 extends over 15 amino acids. The V segment lost 4 bases and the J segment 10 bases; nucleotides outside the gene matches: 14. CDR3 sequence: CASSVILQGPGEQFF. The CDR3 DNA sequence: TGCGCCAGCAGCGTAATTTTACAGGGGCCCGGGGAGCAGTTCTTC. Drawing the rest from reference TRBV5-1 and TRBJ2-1, the complete variable domain is KAGVTQTPRYLIKTRGQQVTLSCSPISGHRSVSWYQQTPGQGLQFLFEYFSETQRNKGNFPGRFSGRQFSNSRSEMNVSTLELGDSALYLCASSVILQGPGEQFFGPGTRLTVL.

This clone was counted a few times. The chain combines TRBV28 with TRBJ1-1; possibly TRBD1 for D (5 bases). Germline assignment: CDR1 MDHEN and CDR2 SYDVKM. Trimming shortened V by 7 bases and J by 0 bases, and 15 bases separated the two germline ends. The CDR3 length is 15 residues. CDR3 sequence (DNA): TGTGCCAGCATCTCCCGGCGGGGGTTGAACACTGAAGCTTTCTTT. It yields the protein CASISRRGLNTEAFF.

V is TRBV28 and J is TRBJ1-1, with TRBD1 as a possible D gene (6 bases). The CDR3 is 16 residues long. V was clipped by 3 bases and J by 2 bases, with 16 bases between them. Per the germline V gene, CDR1 is MDHEN and CDR2 is SYDVKM. The CDR3 region has the DNA TGTGCCAGCAGTTTCGGGGGGGCTGTCGGAAACACTGAAGCTTTCTTT. Translating gives CASSFGGAVGNTEAFF. Combining the CDR3 with reference TRBV28 and TRBJ1-1 gives the whole variable domain DVKVTQSSRYLVKRTGEKVFLECVQDMDHENMFWYRQDPGLGLRLIYFSYDVKMKEKGDIPEGYSVSREKKERFSLILESASTNQTSMYLCASSFGGAVGNTEAFFGQGTRLTVV.

This clone was counted only a few times. The chain couples TRBV29-1 to TRBJ1-1; tentative D call: TRBD1 (5 bases). Trimming took off 6 bases at V and 0 bases at J, with 11 bases between the two ends. Germline V gives CDR1 SQVTM, CDR2 ANQGSEA. The CDR3 consists of 13 residues. CDR3 protein: CSVSGPMNTEAFF. CDR3 nucleotides: TGCAGCGTGTCGGGACCTATGAACACTGAAGCTTTCTTT.

The chain couples TRBV27 to TRBJ1-3, with TRBD1 matching 8 bases. CDR1 is MNHEY, CDR2 SMNVEV, per germline (reference sequence). V was clipped by 5 bases and J by 1 base; unmatched bases: 7. CDR3 length: 16 amino acids. In DNA, the CDR3 is TGTGCCAGCAGTCCTCAGGGGGCGAGGTCTGGAAACACCATATATTTT. It codes for CASSPQGARSGNTIYF.